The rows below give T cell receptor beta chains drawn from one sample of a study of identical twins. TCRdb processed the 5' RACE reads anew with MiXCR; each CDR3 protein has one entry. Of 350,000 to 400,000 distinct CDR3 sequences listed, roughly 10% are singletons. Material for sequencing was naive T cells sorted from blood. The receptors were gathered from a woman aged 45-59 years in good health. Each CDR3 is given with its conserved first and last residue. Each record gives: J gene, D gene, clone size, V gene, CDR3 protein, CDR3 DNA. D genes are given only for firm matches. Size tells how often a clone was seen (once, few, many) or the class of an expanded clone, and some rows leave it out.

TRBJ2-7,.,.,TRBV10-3,CAISTGEDLEQYF,TGTGCCATCAGTACAGGAGAAGATTTGGAGCAGTACTTC
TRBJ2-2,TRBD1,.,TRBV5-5,CASIGQGSNTGELFF,TGTGCCAGCATCGGACAGGGATCGAACACCGGGGAGCTGTTTTTT
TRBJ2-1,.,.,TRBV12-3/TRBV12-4,CASTPEWGQNEQFF,TGTGCCAGCACCCCAGAGTGGGGCCAGAATGAGCAGTTCTTC
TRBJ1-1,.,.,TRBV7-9,CASSPPNSANTEAFF,TGTGCCAGCAGCCCCCCAAACAGTGCGAACACTGAAGCTTTCTTT
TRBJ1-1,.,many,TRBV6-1,CASSYDSNTEAFF,TGTGCCAGCAGTTATGACTCGAACACTGAAGCTTTCTTT
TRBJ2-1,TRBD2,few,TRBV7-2,CASSLDSGGGYNEQFF,TGTGCCAGCAGCTTAGACTCGGGAGGGGGATACAATGAGCAGTTCTTC
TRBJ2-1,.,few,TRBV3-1,CASSLLTTRNNEQFF,TGTGCCAGCAGCCTCCTAACGACTAGAAACAATGAGCAGTTCTTC
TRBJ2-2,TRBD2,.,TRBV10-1,CASSDRLAGAPGELFF,TGCGCCAGCAGTGACCGACTAGCGGGAGCCCCCGGGGAGCTGTTTTTT
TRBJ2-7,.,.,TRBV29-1,CSGLDKGPYEQYF,TGCAGCGGCCTGGACAAGGGGCCCTACGAGCAGTACTTC
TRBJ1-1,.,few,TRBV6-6,CAIAHTRGTEAFF,TGTGCCATCGCCCATACAAGGGGAACTGAAGCTTTCTTT
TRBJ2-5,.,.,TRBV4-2,CASSLLPDARETQYF,TGTGCCAGCAGCCTCCTTCCGGATGCTCGGGAGACCCAGTACTTC
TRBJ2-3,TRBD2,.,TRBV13,CASSYASGSSTDTQYF,TGTGCCAGCAGCTACGCTAGCGGATCTAGCACAGATACGCAGTATTTT
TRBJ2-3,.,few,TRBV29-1,CSVLGETGSSTDTQYF,TGCAGCGTCCTTGGGGAGACAGGATCTAGCACAGATACGCAGTATTTT
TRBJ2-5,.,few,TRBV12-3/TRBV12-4,CASSLARGAGKTQYF,TGTGCCAGCAGTTTAGCGAGGGGGGCTGGAAAGACCCAGTACTTC
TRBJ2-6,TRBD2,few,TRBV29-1,CSVSMGGSGANVLTF,TGCAGCGTTAGCATGGGGGGGTCTGGGGCCAACGTCCTGACTTTC
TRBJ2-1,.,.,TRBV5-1,CASGTFSGRDEQFF,TGCGCCAGTGGGACATTCTCTGGGCGCGATGAGCAGTTCTTC
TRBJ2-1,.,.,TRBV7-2,CASSLVRVANEQFF,TGTGCCAGCAGCTTAGTGAGGGTCGCCAATGAGCAGTTCTTC
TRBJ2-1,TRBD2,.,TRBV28,CASSSPSGRAYNEQFF,TGTGCCAGCAGTTCCCCTAGCGGGAGAGCCTACAATGAGCAGTTCTTC
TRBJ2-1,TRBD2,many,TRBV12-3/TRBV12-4,CASSLWASGSLEQFF,TGTGCCAGCAGTTTATGGGCTAGCGGGAGTCTTGAGCAGTTCTTC
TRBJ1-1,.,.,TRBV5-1,CASSLVGGQGAYEAFF,TGCGCCAGCAGCTTGGTCGGCGGTCAGGGCGCCTATGAAGCTTTCTTT
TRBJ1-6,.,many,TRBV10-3,CAISDGRSNSPLHF,TGTGCCATCAGTGACGGACGCTCGAATTCACCCCTCCACTTT
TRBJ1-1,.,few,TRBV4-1,CASSQQGDNTEAFF,TGCGCCAGCAGCCAACAGGGTGATAACACTGAAGCTTTCTTT
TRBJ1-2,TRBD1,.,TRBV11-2,CASSLMAGGAYGYTF,TGTGCCAGCAGCTTAATGGCAGGGGGCGCGTATGGCTACACCTTC
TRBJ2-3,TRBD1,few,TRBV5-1,CASSQGQGRSNTQYF,TGCGCCAGCAGCCAGGGACAGGGCAGATCAAATACGCAGTATTTT
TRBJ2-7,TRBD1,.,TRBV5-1,CASSYMTGGDEQYF,TGCGCCAGCAGCTACATGACAGGGGGGGACGAGCAGTACTTC
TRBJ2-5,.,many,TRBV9,CASSGDPQETQYF,TGTGCCAGCAGCGGCGACCCCCAAGAGACCCAGTACTTC